Sequencing of this T cell receptor (beta chain) was carried out in a study of cytomegalovirus exposure and HLA in healthy donors. CDR1 and CDR2 (germline): MDHEN, SYDVKM. The ends lost 3 bases at V and 10 bases at J; junction bases unmatched: 3. CDR3 length equals 14 residues. The PCR ran on 60 Vbeta and 13 Jbeta primers. The method was immunoSEQ multiplex PCR; TCRdb's version includes in-frame clones alone and lacks a portion of them. The table shows fewer than 300,000 clones, with under 90% occurring only once. The rearrangement uses TRBV28 and TRBJ1-6; TRBD1 aligns across 10 bases. Material for sequencing was PBMCs. This receptor was obtained from a girl aged 2 to 9 in good health and CMV-seronegative. The CDR3 DNA reads as TGTGCCAGCAGTTTTGGACAGGGGGGCTCACCCCTCCACTTT. This translates into CASSFGQGGSPLHF.